This T cell receptor (beta chain) stems from a study of blood T cell repertoires in COVID-19. Study context: The United States, Italy and Spain were the sources of the acute and convalescent COVID-19 samples. T cells, B-cell-depleted T cells, or PBMCs provided the cDNA or gDNA that served as material.

The V and J ends lost 5 bases and 0 bases, in that order; junction bases with no gene match: 4. The CDR3 runs 14 residues. Germline CDR1 reads SGHAT; CDR2 reads FQNNGV. Methods used by the authors: Reference gene primer amplification gave estimated nucleated cell counts. Using immunoSEQ multiplex PCR, the repertoire was profiled, and TCRdb retains in-frame clones only, with some absent. V and J calls and clone size follow that table, whereas D and trimming were derived from the DNA. The repertoire has 100,000 to 150,000 clones, roughly 90% of them found once; the top ten carry roughly 1.2%. V gene TRBV11-2 combines with J gene TRBJ2-7; 7 bases fit TRBD1. The receptor comes from a woman of 80 years or more with acute or convalescent COVID-19. Sequencing was performed on peripheral blood. The CDR3 spells CASSTRQGSYEQYF. The CDR3 DNA follows: TGTGCCAGCAGCACCCGACAGGGCTCCTACGAGCAGTACTTC.